One T cell receptor (beta chain) is described in this entry. Its specificity is not known. Germline CDR1 is SEHNR and CDR2 is FQNEAQ (reference sequence). With V trimmed by 3 bases and J by 5 bases, 6 bases remained unmatched. The CDR3 spans 16 residues. This was a deep-level run. The data were produced by immunoSEQ multiplex PCR, yet TCRdb's version contains in-frame clones alone and is incomplete. The sample carries about 2.1 million clones, 90% to 95% recorded once. This record belongs to a study of shared clonotypes between healthy human individuals. Whole-study findings and limits: Only blood underwent sampling, and tissue repertoires likely differ.

Positively selected for CCR7, the CD45RO-negative cells used as naive CD8 cells excluded terminally differentiated effector memory CD45RA+ cells. Source material: naive CD8+ T cells from PBMCs. The receptor comes from a man younger than 35 in good health. Some clones in this sample may be carry-over from other donors' samples. The J gene is TRBJ2-3, the V gene TRBV7-9; 12 positions agree with TRBD2. CDR3 nucleotide sequence: TGTGCCAGCAGCTTCCTAGCGGGAGGGCATATAGATACGCAGTATTTT. Encoded protein: CASSFLAGGHIDTQYF.